These 3 T cell receptor beta chains were all obtained from the same sample, sequenced in a study of blood T cell repertoires in COVID-19. Sequencing used immunoSEQ multiplex PCR; TCRdb keeps in-frame clones, though not all of them. The sample carries 55,000 or so clones, approximately 85% recorded once. The sequenced material came from peripheral blood. Receptors originate from a human donor in a cohort sampled during active COVID-19.

V and J are TRBV28 and TRBJ2-7; 8 nucleotides match TRBD2. Germline V CDR1 and CDR2: MDHEN, SYDVKM. The length of the CDR3 is 13 residues. Trimming removed 6 bases from V and 1 base from J; junction bases left unmatched: 2. In nucleotides, the CDR3 is TGTGCCAGCAGGGGCGGGAGGTCCTACGAGCAGTACTTC. This codes for CASRGGRSYEQYF.

This chain connects TRBV11-1 to TRBJ2-7, with no clear D. The CDR3 covers 11 residues. The V end was cut by 1 base, the J end by 5 bases, with 3 bases between. Germline V gives CDR1 SGHAT, CDR2 FQDESV (reference sequence). The DNA of the CDR3 is TGTGCCAGCAGCTTAGGGCACGAGCAGTACTTC. Translated: CASSLGHEQYF.

The J gene is TRBJ2-1, the V gene TRBV4-3; 8 nucleotides line up with TRBD2. V lost 4 bases and J lost 7; bases outside the gene matches: 6. CDR1 is LGHNA and CDR2 is YSLEER in the germline V gene. The CDR3 loop spans 14 amino acids. The CDR3 bases are TGCGCCAGCAGCCCTTCCCGGGGGGGGAATGAGCAGTTCTTC. Translated, it gives CASSPSRGGNEQFF.